These T cell receptor beta chains were read from a single sample in a study of molecular identifiers for immune sequencing clone quantification. A single record per CDR3 protein comes from TCRdb applying MiXCR to the PCR reads. Of about 640,000 distinct CDR3 sequences listed, around 20% are singletons. Material: naive CD8+ T cells from blood, with Jurkat cell RNA spiked in. Receptors were obtained from a human donor in good health. Some libraries in this study had Jurkat cell RNA spiked in. Each CDR3 is given with its conserved first and last residue. The D gene is left open where the match is weak. Size is omitted from some rows. Given values are once, few, many or a class for expanded clones.

>TRBV7-2|-|many|TRBJ1-1|15
TGTGCCAGCAGCTTAGGATCCAGGGGTTACACTGAAGCTTTCTTT
CASSLGSRGYTEAFF
>TRBV19|-|many|TRBJ2-2|12
TGTGCCAGTAGTATGGCCACCGGGGAGCTGTTTTTT
CASSMATGELFF
>TRBV30|-|few|TRBJ2-5|13
TGTGCCTGGAGTTGGGCGGCCAGGGCGACCCAGTACTTC
CAWSWAARATQYF
>TRBV16|-|-|TRBJ1-2|12
TGTGCCAGCAGCCAATTGGGCTATGGCTACACCTTC
CASSQLGYGYTF
>TRBV4-3|TRBD2|once|TRBJ2-1|16
TGCGCCAGCAGCCAAGTAGGGCTAGCGGGAGACAATGAGCAGTTCTTC
CASSQVGLAGDNEQFF
>TRBV4-1|TRBD2|few|TRBJ2-5|17
TGCGCCAGCAGCCCAACCGTCGGGACTAGCGGACAAGAGACCCAGTACTTC
CASSPTVGTSGQETQYF
>TRBV21-1|-|many|TRBJ2-7|15
TGTGCCAGCAGGGGGTCGGGGCAAAACTCCTACGAGCAGTACTTC
CASRGSGQNSYEQYF
>TRBV24-1|-|many|TRBJ2-2|16
TGTGCCACCAGTGATGGTCCAGGGAGTAATGCCGGGGAGCTGTTTTTT
CATSDGPGSNAGELFF
>TRBV7-9|-|many|TRBJ1-5|13
TGTGCCAGCAGCTTGAAGGGGGATCAGCCCCAGCATTTT
CASSLKGDQPQHF
>TRBV7-9|TRBD1|many|TRBJ1-1|16
TGTGCCAGCAGCTCAGATTACAGGGGGAGAGGCACTGAAGCTTTCTTT
CASSSDYRGRGTEAFF
>TRBV13|TRBD2|few|TRBJ2-3|17
TGTGCCAGCAGAGGTTGGGGGAGCGGGAGGTCCACAGATACGCAGTATTTT
CASRGWGSGRSTDTQYF
>TRBV4-2|-|many|TRBJ2-1|13
TGTGCCAGCAGCCACTCACAGGGAGATGAGCAGTTCTTC
CASSHSQGDEQFF
>TRBV20-1|TRBD1|many|TRBJ2-7|13
TGCAGTGCTCTGGGACAGGGGCCCTACGAGCAGTACTTC
CSALGQGPYEQYF
>TRBV2|-|few|TRBJ1-4|16
TGTGCCAGCAGTGAAGAGGTGACAGGAAGTTATGAAAAACTGTTTTTT
CASSEEVTGSYEKLFF
>TRBV5-1|TRBD2|many|TRBJ2-3|16
TGCGCCAGCAGCTTGCGGACTAGCGCGAGCACAGATACGCAGTATTTT
CASSLRTSASTDTQYF
>TRBV19|-|many|TRBJ1-5|16
TGTGCCAGTAGTATACTCAGGGGACATAGCAATCAGCCCCAGCATTTT
CASSILRGHSNQPQHF
>TRBV6-2/TRBV6-3|-|-|TRBJ2-6|18
TGTGCCAGCAGTTACCAAACAGGGAAGGGCTCTGGGGCCAACGTCCTGACTTTC
CASSYQTGKGSGANVLTF
>TRBV6-2/TRBV6-3|-|many|TRBJ2-1|14
TGTGCCACCTCACCCACCTTAAGGGGAAATGAGCAGTTCTTC
CATSPTLRGNEQFF
>TRBV20-1|TRBD2|many|TRBJ2-3|18
TGCAGTGCTAGAACGGGACTAGCGGGAGTATTGGGCACAGATACGCAGTATTTT
CSARTGLAGVLGTDTQYF
>TRBV7-9|-|many|TRBJ1-5|14
TGTGCCAGCAGCTTAGTGGGGACGAGTCAGCCCCAGCATTTT
CASSLVGTSQPQHF
>TRBV9|TRBD1|many|TRBJ1-2|15
TGTGCCAGCAGCTCCCGGACAGGGGAGGGCTATGGCTACACCTTC
CASSSRTGEGYGYTF
>TRBV4-3|TRBD2|few|TRBJ2-1|17
TGCGCCAGCAGCCAAGAAGTACTAGCGGGGCTATACAATGAGCAGTTCTTC
CASSQEVLAGLYNEQFF
>TRBV21-1|-|many|TRBJ1-5|13
TGTGCCAGCAGCCGTAAGGCAAATCAGCCCCAGCATTTT
CASSRKANQPQHF
>TRBV7-9|TRBD2|many|TRBJ2-7|15
TGTGCCAGCAGCCTTGGGACTAGCGGGCCCTACGAGCAGTACTTC
CASSLGTSGPYEQYF
>TRBV6-2/TRBV6-3|-|-|TRBJ2-5|15
TGTGCCAGCAGTTACTTGGGGACCCCAGGGGAGACCCAGTACTTC
CASSYLGTPGETQYF
>TRBV25-1|-|many|TRBJ2-3|15
TGTGCCAGCAGTGACTGGGACATCCGCACAGATACGCAGTATTTT
CASSDWDIRTDTQYF
>TRBV9|-|many|TRBJ2-3|15
TGTGCCAGCAGCGTTTGGGACATTAGCACAGATACGCAGTATTTT
CASSVWDISTDTQYF
>TRBV28|-|many|TRBJ2-5|13
TGTGCCAGCAGTTTGGGCCGAGAAGAGACCCAGTACTTC
CASSLGREETQYF
>TRBV28|-|many|TRBJ2-7|13
TGTGCCAGCAGTTCCCGGGACGCCTACGAGCAGTACTTC
CASSSRDAYEQYF
>TRBV28|-|many|TRBJ2-7|16
TGTGCCAGCAGTTTACCCGAGGTTAGGTCTCCCTACGAGCAGTACTTC
CASSLPEVRSPYEQYF
>TRBV18|-|-|TRBJ2-3|14
TGTGCCAGCTCACCACTAAGTGGCAGGGATACGCAGTATTTT
CASSPLSGRDTQYF
>TRBV29-1|-|many|TRBJ2-3|10
TGCAGCGTTTCGCTGGATACGCAGTATTTT
CSVSLDTQYF
>TRBV29-1|-|many|TRBJ2-3|12
TGCAGCGTCCTTGGTAGCACAGATACGCAGTATTTT
CSVLGSTDTQYF
>TRBV5-1|TRBD1|-|TRBJ1-4|17
TGCGCCAGCAGCTTAACAGGGGGCTTAGGGACTAATGAAAAACTGTTTTTT
CASSLTGGLGTNEKLFF
>TRBV7-9|-|few|TRBJ2-7|14
TGTGCCAGCAGCCCACGGGACAAGACCTACGAGCAGTACTTC
CASSPRDKTYEQYF
>TRBV14|TRBD1|many|TRBJ2-7|18
TGTGCCAGCAGCCCTGCCAAAAAGGACAGGGAAGGAGACTACGAGCAGTACTTC
CASSPAKKDREGDYEQYF
>TRBV7-9|-|-|TRBJ2-5|13
TGTGCCAGCAGAACTGGGGGGTTGGAGACCCAGTACTTC
CASRTGGLETQYF
>TRBV7-9|-|few|TRBJ2-2|13
TGTGCCAGCAGCTTTATGTCCACCGGGGAGCTGTTTTTT
CASSFMSTGELFF
>TRBV21-1|-|few|TRBJ2-5|17
TGTGCCAGCAGCAAAATGGGGACTAGCGACTCTCAAGAGACCCAGTACTTC
CASSKMGTSDSQETQYF
>TRBV23-1|TRBD2|-|TRBJ2-2|20
TGCGCCAGCAGTCAATCGATTCGACTAGCGGGGGGTCGGAACACCGGGGAGCTGTTTTTT
CASSQSIRLAGGRNTGELFF
>TRBV28|-|many|TRBJ2-5|13
TGTGCCAGCAGTGGGACTGAAAAAGAGACCCAGTACTTC
CASSGTEKETQYF
>TRBV7-9|TRBD1|many|TRBJ1-2|13
TGTGCCAGCAGCCCTGAGGGGGCTTATGGCTACACCTTC
CASSPEGAYGYTF
>TRBV11-2|-|-|TRBJ2-1|15
TGTGCCAGCAGTTGGTCGAACGACGTAGGCCATGAGCAGTTCTTC
CASSWSNDVGHEQFF
>TRBV12-3/TRBV12-4|TRBD2|-|TRBJ2-1|15
TGTGCCAGCAGTTTAACTGCGGGGGGAAACAATGAGCAGTTCTTC
CASSLTAGGNNEQFF
>TRBV14|-|few|TRBJ2-7|12
TGTGCCAGCAGTTCGCTGCGCAACGAGCAGTACTTC
CASSSLRNEQYF
>TRBV9|TRBD2|few|TRBJ2-3|19
TGTGCCAGCAGCGCCACCCCCAAGGGACTAGCGGGGGGCACAGATACGCAGTATTTT
CASSATPKGLAGGTDTQYF
>TRBV27|TRBD2|many|TRBJ2-3|13
TGTGCCAGCAGTTCTAGCGGGAGCGGCACGCAGTATTTT
CASSSSGSGTQYF
>TRBV6-2/TRBV6-3|-|many|TRBJ1-4|15
TGTGCCAGCAGTTCAGGACCGACAGAAAATGAAAAACTGTTTTTT
CASSSGPTENEKLFF
>TRBV5-1|-|many|TRBJ2-1|17
TGCGCCAGCAGCTTGTATCTTTTGGGAGGCAGGGACAATGAGCAGTTCTTC
CASSLYLLGGRDNEQFF
>TRBV20-1|-|-|TRBJ2-5|16
TGCAGTGCTAAAGATGGGGGCCATACATACCAAGAGACCCAGTACTTC
CSAKDGGHTYQETQYF
>TRBV6-5|-|few|TRBJ2-1|15
TGTGCCAGCAGCCCCTATGATGGAGCTTACAATGAGCAGTTCTTC
CASSPYDGAYNEQFF
>TRBV7-9|TRBD2|-|TRBJ2-2|15
TGTGCCAGCAGCTGGGGGGGAACGAACACCGGGGTGCTGTTTTTT
CASSWGGTNTGVLFF
>TRBV6-2/TRBV6-3|TRBD1|many|TRBJ1-5|14
TGTGCCAGCACCACCCAGACAGGGTATCAGCCCCAGCATTTT
CASTTQTGYQPQHF
>TRBV7-9|-|-|TRBJ2-7|13
TGTGCCAGCAGCTTAGGACTGGAATACGAGCAGTACTTC
CASSLGLEYEQYF
>TRBV19|-|many|TRBJ1-5|15
TGTGCCAGTAGCTGGACGGGTGATAGCAATCAGCCCCAGCATTTT
CASSWTGDSNQPQHF